This TCR beta chain came from a study of PD-1 blockade in classical Hodgkin lymphoma. This CDR3 contains 13 residues. Trimming removed 7 bases from V and 1 base from J, with 12 bases in between. Germline V gene lookup returns CDR1 SQVTM and CDR2 ANQGSEA. With regard to this clone: No antigen is known for it.

Time point: cycle 4 day 1 (C4D1), after more than five weeks of nivolumab. Every single patient, without exception, relapsed after autologous stem cell transplantation, and brentuximab vedotin exposure varied. Sequenced by immunoSEQ multiplex PCR; TCRdb stores in-frame clones only, minus some. The data show tens of thousands of clones, 90% seen once. Study-wide results and limits: Baseline TCR diversity was reportedly lower in newly diagnosed patients than healthy donors. Complete responders showed a baseline diversity that resembled the diversity of newly diagnosed patients.

This sequence was found in a human donor with classical Hodgkin lymphoma. The sample here was peripheral blood mononuclear cells (PBMCs), taken before the fourth cycle of nivolumab. The rearrangement links TRBV29-1 to TRBJ2-3; D unclear. This chain's CDR3 is CSGRRLGTDTQYF. The CDR3 DNA is TGCAGCGGACGGCGACTTGGCACAGATACGCAGTATTTT.